Listed below are T cell receptor beta chains from one sample, sequenced in a study of shared T cell receptors in the human thymus. The protocol was immunoSEQ multiplex PCR, while the TCRdb copy is restricted to in-frame clones and leaves out a portion. This sample has 550,000 to 800,000 clones, with 75% to 90% found just once. These records were also assigned to another study, of human thymus T cells.

Sequencing was performed on thymocytes. The receptors shown here come from a girl under three years old with a congenital heart defect. The CDR3 runs from the conserved cysteine through the conserved F or W. D genes are given only for firm matches. Expanded clones get a size class; other rows say once, few or many, or leave the size out.

CDR3,DNA,size,D,V,J
CASSLGQNYGYTF,TGTGCCAGCAGCCTGGGACAGAACTATGGCTACACCTTC,.,TRBD1,TRBV11-2,TRBJ1-2
CASIPFGTGGTEAFF,TGTGCCAGCATCCCTTTCGGCACAGGGGGGACTGAAGCTTTCTTT,.,TRBD1,TRBV6-5,TRBJ1-1
CASSLPGQGATEAFF,TGTGCCAGCAGTCTACCGGGACAGGGCGCCACTGAAGCTTTCTTT,.,TRBD1,TRBV27,TRBJ1-1
CASSVQDRGLGNQPQHF,TGTGCCAGCAGTGTGCAAGACAGGGGGCTTGGCAATCAGCCCCAGCATTTT,.,TRBD1,TRBV6-4,TRBJ1-5
CASSMRTVESTDTQYF,TGCGCCAGCAGCATGCGGACAGTGGAAAGCACAGATACGCAGTATTTT,few,.,TRBV4-1,TRBJ2-3
CASSLWRTNEKLFF,TGTGCCAGCAGCTTGTGGCGGACTAATGAAAAACTGTTTTTT,.,.,TRBV5-4,TRBJ1-4
CASTLTTGGHYEQYF,TGTGCCAGCACCTTAACAACCGGGGGTCACTACGAGCAGTACTTC,.,.,TRBV5-6,TRBJ2-7
CASSSQPGGQETQYF,TGTGCCAGCTCCTCGCAACCCGGGGGTCAAGAGACCCAGTACTTC,.,.,TRBV18,TRBJ2-5
CASSTRTVQETQYF,TGTGCCAGCAGCACCAGGACAGTCCAAGAGACCCAGTACTTC,few,.,TRBV5-6,TRBJ2-5
CAINSRGPGDTQYF,TGTGCCATCAATTCGCGGGGGCCCGGAGATACGCAGTATTTT,.,.,TRBV10-3,TRBJ2-3
CASGDSFYNEQFF,TGTGCCAGCGGAGACAGCTTCTACAATGAGCAGTTCTTC,few,.,TRBV2,TRBJ2-1
CASSAGHPNTEAFF,TGTGCCAGCAGCGCTGGACACCCGAACACTGAAGCTTTCTTT,.,.,TRBV7-3,TRBJ1-1
CASSESLGAVLYGYTF,TGTGCCAGCAGCGAGAGTCTTGGGGCCGTGTTATATGGCTACACCTTC,once,.,TRBV9,TRBJ1-2
CASSRQATNEKLFF,TGCGCCAGCAGTAGACAGGCAACTAATGAAAAACTGTTTTTT,.,.,TRBV5-1,TRBJ1-4
CASSLQTLGGTGELFF,TGTGCCAGCAGCTTGCAAACCCTTGGGGGGACCGGGGAGCTGTTTTTT,.,.,TRBV5-6,TRBJ2-2
CASSLTPGQRNYGYTF,TGTGCCAGCAGTTTAACTCCGGGACAGCGCAACTATGGCTACACCTTC,few,TRBD1,TRBV28,TRBJ1-2
CASSYGTSGAGELFF,TGTGCCAGCAGCTACGGGACAAGCGGGGCCGGGGAGCTGTTTTTT,.,.,TRBV5-4,TRBJ2-2
CASSDLSPGQPNSGANVLTF,TGTGCCAGCAGTGATCTGTCACCGGGACAGCCTAATTCTGGGGCCAACGTCCTGACTTTC,.,TRBD1,TRBV6-1,TRBJ2-6
CASSLVRYEKLFF,TGTGCCAGCAGCTTAGTCCGTTATGAAAAACTGTTTTTT,.,.,TRBV7-2,TRBJ1-4
CSASSGDGYTF,TGCAGTGCTAGTTCCGGGGATGGCTACACCTTC,.,.,TRBV20-1,TRBJ1-2
CASSEPGEANGYTF,TGTGCCAGCAGCGAGCCAGGGGAAGCTAATGGCTACACCTTC,once,.,TRBV9,TRBJ1-2
CASSLGQASFNYGYTF,TGTGCCAGTAGTTTAGGACAGGCGTCCTTTAACTATGGCTACACCTTC,.,TRBD1,TRBV19,TRBJ1-2
CASSKRRSGGPPTDTQYF,TGTGCCAGCTCCAAACGGCGGTCGGGGGGCCCTCCCACAGATACGCAGTATTTT,few,.,TRBV28,TRBJ2-3
CASSRIKIITGYEQYF,TGTGCCAGCAGTCGTATTAAAATAATAACGGGTTACGAGCAGTACTTC,.,.,TRBV6-6,TRBJ2-7
CATSRERTGNQPQHF,TGTGCCACCAGCAGAGAGAGAACGGGGAATCAGCCCCAGCATTTT,.,.,TRBV15,TRBJ1-5
CASSPDNGNTIYF,TGTGCCAGCAGTCCGGACAATGGAAACACCATATATTTT,.,.,TRBV25-1,TRBJ1-3
CASSPSPGTGEGNQPQHF,TGTGCCAGCAGCCCATCCCCCGGGACAGGGGAGGGCAATCAGCCCCAGCATTTT,.,TRBD1,TRBV7-7,TRBJ1-5
CASGTGQPGELFF,TGTGCTAGTGGTACGGGACAGCCCGGGGAGCTGTTTTTT,.,TRBD1,TRBV12-5,TRBJ2-2
CASSQDQSECGNTIYF,TGCGCCAGCAGCCAAGATCAGTCGGAGTGCGGAAACACCATATATTTT,once,.,TRBV4-3,TRBJ1-3
CASRTQGRGYGYTF,TGTGCCAGCAGAACGCAGGGTAGGGGCTATGGCTACACCTTC,.,.,TRBV6-5,TRBJ1-2
CASSSGHERSYNSPLHF,TGTGCCAGCAGCTCTGGGCACGAACGCTCCTATAATTCACCCCTCCACTTT,.,.,TRBV4-2,TRBJ1-6
CASTTDGDNEQFF,TGTGCCAGCACTACCGACGGGGACAATGAGCAGTTCTTC,.,.,TRBV2,TRBJ2-1
CASSSWGPPSETYNSPLHF,TGTGCCAGCTCAAGCTGGGGCCCCCCGAGTGAAACCTATAATTCCCCCCTCCACTTT,.,.,TRBV7-9,TRBJ1-6
CATPTDTYNSPLHF,TGTGCCACCCCGACAGACACCTATAATTCACCCCTCCACTTT,.,.,TRBV6-4,TRBJ1-6
CSVGGDRGRFNQLVTEAFF,TGCAGCGTTGGGGGGGACAGGGGGCGTTTTAACCAATTGGTCACTGAAGCTTTCTTT,once,TRBD1,TRBV29-1,TRBJ1-1
CASSLSGGHNQPQHF,TGTGCCAGCAGCTTGTCTGGCGGACACAATCAGCCCCAGCATTTT,.,.,TRBV5-5,TRBJ1-5
CASSQDSGGGYTF,TGCGCCAGCAGCCAAGACTCAGGGGGTGGCTACACCTTC,once,TRBD1,TRBV4-1,TRBJ1-2
CASTHDPGSYEQYF,TGCGCCAGCACACATGACCCGGGCTCCTACGAGCAGTACTTC,.,.,TRBV5-1,TRBJ2-7
CASSEGGGSPHQETQYF,TGTGCCAGCAGTGAAGGGGGCGGCAGTCCCCACCAAGAGACCCAGTACTTC,.,.,TRBV6-1,TRBJ2-5
CATTPRDIGSPLHF,TGTGCCACCACCCCCAGGGACATCGGTTCACCCCTCCACTTT,.,.,TRBV15,TRBJ1-6
CSVEDPTTRSGLPDRETQETQYF,TGCAGCGTTGAAGACCCCACAACGAGGAGCGGGCTACCCGACAGAGAGACGCAAGAGACCCAGTACTTC,.,.,TRBV29-1,TRBJ2-5
CASGDRNYGYTF,TGTGCCAGCGGGGACAGGAACTATGGCTACACCTTC,.,TRBD1,TRBV2,TRBJ1-2
CASSSDFNEQFF,TGTGCCAGCAGCTCGGACTTCAATGAGCAGTTCTTC,.,.,TRBV7-2,TRBJ2-1
CASSQEGDRRWAGELFF,TGCGCCAGCAGCCAAGAAGGGGACAGGCGATGGGCCGGGGAGCTGTTTTTT,.,TRBD1,TRBV4-1,TRBJ2-2
CASSYGTNHLLSNQPQHF,TGTGCCAGCAGCTACGGGACAAACCACCTTTTATCCAATCAGCCCCAGCATTTT,.,.,TRBV7-8,TRBJ1-5
CASSRYWGQGSMEQYF,TGTGCCAGCAGCCGCTATTGGGGGCAGGGTTCAATGGAGCAGTACTTC,.,.,TRBV11-2,TRBJ2-7